Listed here are 24 T cell receptor beta chains from one sample, sequenced in a study of spatial heterogeneity in lung cancer (dated by TCRdb to between 2018 and 2020). This specimen's time point label, interpreted: sample taken at primary tumor resection. Receptor amplification or capture employed 5' RACE. For sequencing, a NextSeq 500 was employed. In TCRdb, the public reads were trimmed at Q25 with fastp and aligned with MiXCR, with productive beta chains retained. Rows merge per CDR3 protein into single entries with the most common DNA and genes. This sample gives about 92,000 distinct CDR3 sequences in total; approximately 12% of them show up just once. Clones ranked in the top ten supply over 40% of the sample. The sample in question was PBMCs, obtained at surgery. The receptors derive from a male donor with early-stage non-small cell lung cancer.

This sequence joins TRBV9 and TRBJ1-5, with 8 bases aligning to TRBD1. CDR1 and CDR2 (germline): SGDLS, YYNGEE. The CDR3 sequence is 14 residues long. The V segment lost 3 bases and the J segment 5 bases; nucleotides outside the gene matches: 4. The CDR3 DNA is TGTGCCAGCAGCGAACAGGGGGGGGATCAGCCCCAGCATTTT. Its translation: CASSEQGGDQPQHF. The full variable domain, completed using reference TRBV9 and TRBJ1-5, is DSGVTQTPKHLITATGQRVTLRCSPRSGDLSVYWYQQSLDQGLQFLIQYYNGEERAKGNILERFSAQQFPDLHSELNLSSLELGDSALYFCASSEQGGDQPQHFGDGTRLSIL.

This clonotype has ten or more counts. The chain carries TRBV12-3 or TRBV12-4 and TRBJ2-5; D could derive from TRBD1 or TRBD2 (5 bases each). The length of the CDR3 is 15 residues. V was pared by 5 bases and J by 5 bases, with 18 bases between. The CDR3 DNA is TGTGCCAGCAGTAGGGACCCCTTAGCACGGGAGACCCAGTACTTC. This codes for CASSRDPLARETQYF.

In its sample, this clonotype was seen a few times. The chain is built from TRBV28 and TRBJ2-7; 7 bases align to TRBD1. V shed 3 bases, J shed 2 bases, and the junction held 13 bases outside the gene matches. Looked up from germline, CDR1 is MDHEN and CDR2 is SYDVKM. The CDR3 sequence is 17 residues long. Here the CDR3 reads CASSFILGTAATYEQYF. Written as DNA, the CDR3 is TGTGCCAGCAGTTTTATTCTCGGGACAGCAGCTACCTACGAGCAGTACTTC.

This clonotype was seen only a few times. V and J are TRBV14 and TRBJ1-2; 8 bases agree with TRBD1. CDR1 and CDR2 (germline): SGHDN, FVKESK. Losses at the gene ends were 0 bases for V and 8 bases for J; bases not matched to a gene: 5. This CDR3 region has 14 residues. The CDR3 DNA reads as TGTGCCAGCAGCCAAGACAGGGGGCGACGGGGCTACACCTTC. Its translation is CASSQDRGRRGYTF.

This clonotype was recorded a few times. The chain links TRBV20-1 to TRBJ1-1; D is undetermined. The germline V gene encodes CDR1 DFQATT and CDR2 SNEGSKA (reference sequence). The CDR3 covers 15 residues. V dropped 4 bases and J dropped 2 bases, with 17 bases sitting between them. CDR3 bases: TGCAGTGCTATTGGCAGGAGGTACATAAACACTGAAGCTTTCTTT. Translated, it gives CSAIGRRYINTEAFF.

In this sample, this clonotype turned up a few times. The chain is built from TRBV12-3 or TRBV12-4 and TRBJ2-1; 7 bases agree with TRBD2. V shed 6 bases, J shed 8 bases, and the junction held 4 bases outside the gene matches. The CDR3 has 12 residues. CDR3 DNA sequence: TGTGCCAGCAGCCCAAGCGGGGATGAGCAGTTCTTC. Translating gives CASSPSGDEQFF.

This clonotype has a count of ten or more. V is TRBV29-1 and J is TRBJ1-1, with 9 bases that match TRBD1. Looked up from germline, CDR1 is SQVTM and CDR2 is ANQGSEA. The junction had 3 bases not matched to a gene; V was cut back by 6 bases and J by 1 base. This CDR3 comprises 13 residues. The CDR3 coding sequence is TGCAGCGTGGGGACAGGGTCGAACACTGAAGCTTTCTTT. This codes for CSVGTGSNTEAFF.

In its sample, this clonotype was seen a few times. V usage is TRBV12-3 or TRBV12-4 and J usage is TRBJ1-5, with D possibly matching TRBD1 (5 bases). The V gene lost 6 bases and the J gene lost 0 bases, with 12 bases spanning the gap. The CDR3 totals 15 residues. The CDR3 loop is CASRDGQSSNQPQHF. Here the CDR3 DNA reads TGTGCCAGCAGGGATGGACAAAGTAGCAATCAGCCCCAGCATTTT.

On this clonotype: The conserved final phenylalanine or tryptophan is absent from the CDR3, which likely points to a read error. CDR3 residues: CASSPIDRGHTEAFL. As DNA, the CDR3 is TGTGCCAGCAGTCCAATCGACAGGGGGCACACTGAAGCTTTCCTT. This chain joins TRBV12-3 or TRBV12-4 and TRBJ1-1, with TRBD1 matching 10 bases. V gave up 5 bases and J gave up 3 bases; unmatched junction bases: 6. This CDR3 comprises 15 residues.

This clonotype was recorded many times. The chain links TRBV5-4 to TRBJ1-5; 7 bases match TRBD1. The CDR3 contains 14 residues. V was pared by 3 bases and J by 2 bases, with 2 bases of the junction left unmatched. Germline loops: CDR1 SGHNT, CDR2 YYREEE (reference sequence). The CDR3 DNA reads as TGTGCCAGCAGCTCCGGGACAGGCAATCAGCCCCAGCATTTT. The encoded protein is CASSSGTGNQPQHF.

In its sample, this clonotype was seen many times. The CDR3 spells CASSPQGSSEQFF. The DNA for the CDR3 is TGCGCCAGCAGCCCCCAAGGGTCCAGTGAGCAGTTCTTC. The rearrangement joins TRBV5-1 to TRBJ2-1; the D is unclear. This CDR3 comprises 13 residues. CDR1 and CDR2 (germline): SGHRS, YFSETQ. V was shortened by 4 bases and J by 9 bases, with 14 bases between the two germline ends.

Of note for this clonotype: A much larger clone lies a single base off, so this may be a read error. The CDR3 region has the DNA TGTGCCAGCACCCCGAGACAGCCGAACACCGGGGGGCTGTTTTTT. It codes for CASTPRQPNTGGLFF. This sequence joins TRBV3-1 and TRBJ2-2; D is possibly TRBD2 (6 bases). This CDR3 spans 15 amino acids. Per germline, CDR1 LGHDT and CDR2 YNNKEL (reference sequence). The full variable domain, its missing parts supplied by reference TRBV3-1 and TRBJ2-2, is DTAVSQTPKYLVTQMGNDKSIKCEQNLGHDTMYWYKQDSKKFLKIMFSYNNKELIINETVPNRFSPKSPDKAHLNLHINSLELGDSAVYFCASTPRQPNTGGLFFGEGSRLTVL.

The genes are TRBV12-3 or TRBV12-4 and TRBJ2-5; D is unresolved. Trimming removed 5 bases at V and 3 bases at J, with 10 bases between. This CDR3 spans 13 amino acids. This chain's CDR3 is CASSLIGKETQYF. DNA of the CDR3: TGTGCCAGCAGTCTAATAGGGAAAGAGACCCAGTACTTC.

This clonotype was seen ten or more times. The chain combines TRBV7-2 with TRBJ1-3; D is ambiguous. The V and J ends lost 5 bases and 1 base respectively, with 12 bases between them. The length of the CDR3 is 15 residues. The germline gives CDR1 SGHTA, CDR2 FQGNSA. CDR3 sequence: CASSPLSGSGNTIYF. Written as DNA, the CDR3 is TGTGCCAGCAGCCCCCTTTCCGGGTCTGGAAACACCATATATTTT.

This clonotype was observed a few times. This chain connects TRBV19 to TRBJ1-5; D is perhaps TRBD1 (6 bases). Per the germline V gene, CDR1 is LNHDA and CDR2 is SQIVND (reference sequence). The CDR3 runs 13 residues. V was shortened by 6 bases and J by 5 bases, with 11 bases between the two germline ends. This chain's CDR3 is CASRNRVYQPQHF. CDR3 nucleotide sequence: TGTGCCAGTAGAAACAGGGTCTATCAGCCCCAGCATTTT.

CDR3 amino acids: CASSFGTSGRSLSIQYF. For the CDR3, the DNA is TGTGCCAGCAGTTTCGGGACTAGCGGGAGGTCTCTTAGCATTCAGTACTTC. The V gene is TRBV12-3 or TRBV12-4, the J gene TRBJ2-4, with 15 bases lining up with TRBD2. CDR3 length equals 17 residues. The ends lost 3 bases at V and 9 bases at J; junction bases unmatched: 9.

The rearrangement joins TRBV3-1 to TRBJ2-5; 7 positions agree with TRBD1. This CDR3 spans 14 amino acids. Trimming removed 4 bases from V and 2 bases from J; junction bases left unmatched: 4. Germline loops: CDR1 LGHDT, CDR2 YNNKEL (reference sequence). The CDR3 nucleotides are TGTGCCAGCAGCCGAAAGGGACAGCAAGAGACCCAGTACTTC. As protein: CASSRKGQQETQYF.

In this sample, this clonotype turned up a few times. The rearrangement links TRBV20-1 to TRBJ2-1, with D unclear. Germline V gives CDR1 DFQATT, CDR2 SNEGSKA (reference sequence). This CDR3 has 15 residues. V lost 5 bases and J 0 bases, leaving 14 bases between the germline ends. CDR3 protein: CSAPRSLSSYNEQFF. CDR3 DNA sequence: TGCAGTGCTCCTCGGTCCTTAAGCTCCTACAATGAGCAGTTCTTC.

The genes are TRBV24-1 and TRBJ2-3; 7 bases fit TRBD2. This CDR3 spans 13 amino acids. Germline CDR1 is KGHDR and CDR2 is SFDVKD. Trimming removed 9 bases from V and 4 bases from J; junction bases left unmatched: 6. The CDR3, as DNA: TGTGCCACCGGGGGGGGGTCACCAGATACGCAGTATTTT. Protein: CATGGGSPDTQYF.

About this clonotype: A read error may explain this, as a much larger clone is one base away. This chain joins TRBV7-2 and TRBJ2-3; D uncertain. CDR1 SGHTA and CDR2 FQGNSA come from the germline V gene. The ends were cut back, 8 bases at V and 3 bases at J, with 9 bases in the middle. CDR3 size: 12 residues. The CDR3 loop is CASCPITDTQYF. CDR3 nucleotide sequence: TGTGCCAGCTGCCCCATTACAGATACGCAGTATTTT.

This clonotype turned up a few times. The chain carries TRBV6-6 and TRBJ2-7; TRBD1 matches 8 bases. CDR1 and CDR2 (germline): MNHNY, SVGAGI (reference sequence). Trimming cost V 0 bases and J 3 bases; bases outside gene matches: 1. This CDR3 is 14 amino acids long. The CDR3 reads CASSYSTGGYEQYF. CDR3 coding DNA: TGTGCCAGCAGTTACTCCACAGGGGGCTACGAGCAGTACTTC.

J is TRBJ2-5 and V is TRBV6-5; D possibly corresponds to TRBD1 (6 bases). Trimming left V 0 bases short and J 4 bases short, with 12 bases between. The V gene's germline CDR1 is MNHEY and CDR2 SVGAGI. The CDR3 sequence is 15 residues long. The CDR3 is CASSYSRGQGETQYF. The CDR3 nucleotides are TGTGCCAGCAGTTACTCCAGGGGTCAAGGAGAGACCCAGTACTTC.

V and J are TRBV4-3 and TRBJ1-6; D is possibly TRBD1 (5 bases). Per germline, CDR1 LGHNA and CDR2 YSLEER. Trimming removed 0 bases at V and 13 bases at J, with 10 bases between. The CDR3 is 13 residues long. CDR3 protein: CASSQEWGWPLHF. DNA of the CDR3: TGCGCCAGCAGCCAAGAATGGGGGTGGCCCCTCCACTTT.

For the CDR3, the DNA is TGCAGTGCTAGTACTTCCTACAATGAGCAGTTCTTC. Protein product: CSASTSYNEQFF. The chain couples TRBV20-1 to TRBJ2-1, with D unresolved. V was pared by 3 bases and J by 1 base, with 4 bases between. This CDR3 contains 12 residues. The germline V gene encodes CDR1 DFQATT and CDR2 SNEGSKA (reference sequence).